A single sample is the source of the 22 T cell receptor beta chains below, sequenced in a study of technical replicates of blood from a few donors. TCRdb's copy holds only in-frame clones and misses some; the assay was immunoSEQ multiplex PCR. The data show fewer than 80,000 clones, nearly 90% seen once. Material: PBMCs. Source of these receptors: a human donor in good health. Some clones in this sample may be carry-over from other donors' samples.

This clone was detected once. J is TRBJ2-1 and V is TRBV6-4, with D unresolved. The CDR3 runs 13 residues. Between the trimmed V and J ends, which lost 5 bases and 5 bases, there was a span of 10 bases. Germline lookup yields CDR1 MRHNA and CDR2 SNTAGT. CDR3 in amino acids: CASSFSLNNEQFF. The DNA of the CDR3 is TGTGCCAGCAGTTTTAGCCTCAACAATGAGCAGTTCTTC.

The chain links TRBV7-2 to TRBJ1-5; D is possibly TRBD1 (5 bases). Trimming pared 1 base from V and 3 bases from J, leaving 10 bases between. The V gene's germline CDR1 is SGHTA and CDR2 FQGNSA. The CDR3 spans 15 residues. This CDR3 is CASSLGGDNNQPQHF. The DNA for the CDR3 is TGTGCCAGCAGCTTAGGGGGGGATAACAATCAGCCCCAGCATTTT.

The rearrangement uses TRBV4-1 and TRBJ1-1; TRBD1 aligns across 7 bases. The CDR3 has 20 amino acids. From germline, CDR1 is MGHRA and CDR2 YSYEKL. V dropped 1 base and J dropped 5; count of bases not matched to a gene: 22. CDR3 sequence reads: CASSQGQGVGMGGVRTEAFF. As DNA, the CDR3 is TGCGCCAGCAGCCAAGGTCAGGGGGTCGGAATGGGGGGAGTTCGGACTGAAGCTTTCTTT.

This chain connects TRBV10-3 to TRBJ2-7; weak D call: TRBD2 (6 bases). Germline CDR1 and CDR2: ENHRY and SYGVKD. The CDR3 contains 13 residues. V shed 10 bases and J shed 0 bases, with 13 bases lying between them. CDR3 amino acids: CATWDSDSYEQYF. Here the CDR3 DNA reads TGTGCCACCTGGGACTCCGACTCCTACGAGCAGTACTTC.

V usage is TRBV7-9 and J usage is TRBJ1-1, with D possibly TRBD1 on 5 matching bases. Per the germline V gene, CDR1 is SEHNR and CDR2 is FQNEAQ (reference sequence). The CDR3 extends over 15 amino acids. The V gene lost 5 bases and the J gene lost 5 bases, with 18 bases spanning the gap. CDR3 bases: TGTGCCAGCAGCCCGCATCAGGGAGGTTGGACTGAAGCTTTCTTT. Its protein product is CASSPHQGGWTEAFF.

The V gene is TRBV10-3, the J gene TRBJ2-2, with TRBD2 as a possible D gene (5 bases). CDR3 length equals 17 residues. The V gene lost 8 bases and the J gene lost 6 bases, with 25 bases spanning the gap. CDR1 and CDR2 from the germline V gene are ENHRY and SYGVKD. CDR3 DNA sequence: TGTGCCATCCAGGACTCTCCGGGCGGCGCCCGGGCCGGGGAGCTGTTTTTT. Protein sequence: CAIQDSPGGARAGELFF.

By share of the sample, this clone is medium-sized. Different DNA sequences within this sample yield the same CDR3. The V gene is TRBV30, the J gene TRBJ2-1; TRBD2 aligns across 7 bases. The germline gives CDR1 GTSNPN, CDR2 SVGIG (reference sequence). The ends lost 3 bases at V and 7 bases at J; junction bases unmatched: 3. The CDR3 spans 12 residues. In DNA, the CDR3 is TGTGCCTGGAGCTGGGGAGGGAATGAGCAGTTCTTC. Its translation: CAWSWGGNEQFF.

The chain employs TRBV5-5 and TRBJ2-7; a weak D match, TRBD1 (7 bases). V was shortened by 0 bases and J by 2 bases, with 18 bases between the two germline ends. Germline values: CDR1 SGHKS, CDR2 YYEKEE (reference sequence). This CDR3 is 17 amino acids long. Here the CDR3 reads CASSLGGARDSAYEQYF. The DNA for the CDR3 is TGTGCCAGCAGCTTGGGGGGGGCTCGGGACAGTGCCTACGAGCAGTACTTC. Full variable domain (rest looked up from reference TRBV5-5 and TRBJ2-7): DAGVTQSPTHLIKTRGQQVTLRCSPISGHKSVSWYQQVLGQGPQFIFQYYEKEERGRGNFPDRFSARQFPNYSSELNVNALLLGDSALYLCASSLGGARDSAYEQYFGPGTRLTVT.

CDR3: CASSQDRSLDTQYF. CDR3 sequence (DNA): TGTGCCAGCAGCCAAGATCGGTCCCTGGATACGCAGTATTTT. This chain connects TRBV4-2 to TRBJ2-3, with unresolved D. This CDR3 has 14 residues. CDR1 and CDR2 (germline): LGHNA, YNFKEQ. Between the trimmed V and J ends, which lost 0 bases and 6 bases, there was a span of 10 bases.

The sample holds one count of this clone. The chain combines TRBV7-2 with TRBJ2-1, with unresolved D. The CDR3 has 14 residues. V was shortened by 1 base and J by 4 bases, with 8 bases between the two germline ends. Looked up from germline, CDR1 is SGHTA and CDR2 is FQGNSA. The CDR3 nucleotides read TGTGCCAGCAGCTTAGGGCAGAATTACAATGAGCAGTTCTTC. Translating gives CASSLGQNYNEQFF.

This chain links TRBV4-2 with TRBJ2-5; tentatively, D is TRBD2 (5 bases). Per germline, CDR1 LGHNA and CDR2 YNFKEQ. V lost 0 bases and J lost 5, with 13 bases in between. This CDR3 has 15 residues. The CDR3 loop is CASSQDPWAGETQYF. CDR3 DNA: TGTGCCAGCAGCCAAGATCCCTGGGCGGGTGAGACCCAGTACTTC.

The J gene is TRBJ2-1, the V gene TRBV4-2; D unclear. From germline, CDR1 is LGHNA and CDR2 YNFKEQ. The germline V and J ends were trimmed by 1 base and 9 bases, with 10 bases remaining between them. This CDR3 has 13 amino acids. The CDR3: CASSQGPTGEQFF. For the CDR3, the DNA is TGTGCCAGCAGCCAAGGTCCTACGGGTGAGCAGTTCTTC.

The chain is built from TRBV5-1 and TRBJ2-7; 7 bases align to TRBD2. Germline CDR1 is SGHRS and CDR2 is YFSETQ. The CDR3 length is 15 residues. Trimming at V came to 0 bases and at J to 5 bases, leaving 8 bases not matched to a gene. The CDR3 DNA follows: TGCGCCAGCAGCTTGGTAAGCGGGGCGTTCCACGAGCAGTACTTC. It specifies CASSLVSGAFHEQYF. The variable domain in full, completed from reference TRBV5-1 and TRBJ2-7, reads KAGVTQTPRYLIKTRGQQVTLSCSPISGHRSVSWYQQTPGQGLQFLFEYFSETQRNKGNFPGRFSGRQFSNSRSEMNVSTLELGDSALYLCASSLVSGAFHEQYFGPGTRLTVT.

The chain carries TRBV20-1 and TRBJ2-5; D ambiguous. Germline-derived CDR1 and CDR2 are DFQATT and SNEGSKA (reference sequence). This CDR3 has 11 residues. The V and J ends lost 6 bases and 5 bases respectively, with 10 bases between them. The CDR3 loop is CSATSWETQYF. The CDR3 DNA follows: TGCAGTGCGACAAGTTGGGAGACCCAGTACTTC.

The chain employs TRBV5-6 and TRBJ2-5, with TRBD1 as a possible D gene (6 bases). This CDR3 contains 15 residues. V was shortened by 2 bases and J by 11 bases, with 22 bases between the two germline ends. In germline, CDR1 is SGHDT, CDR2 YYEEEE. This CDR3 is CASSFLWTEILPQYF. Here the CDR3 DNA reads TGTGCCAGCAGCTTTCTATGGACAGAAATTTTGCCGCAGTACTTC.

The CDR3 spells CASTKGRGRETQYF. CDR3 sequence (DNA): TGTGCCAGCACCAAGGGCAGGGGGAGAGAGACCCAGTACTTC. The chain combines TRBV21-1 with TRBJ2-5; TRBD1 was called by the table and not checked on the DNA. TRBV21-1 counts as a pseudogene. This CDR3 has 14 residues.

The rearrangement joins TRBV4-2 to TRBJ1-3; no reliable D call. CDR3 length equals 13 residues. In germline, CDR1 is LGHNA, CDR2 YNFKEQ. V was shortened by 0 bases and J by 4 bases, with 4 bases between the two germline ends. The CDR3 reads CASSQDLGNTIYF. As DNA, the CDR3 is TGTGCCAGCAGCCAAGATCTAGGAAACACCATATATTTT.

In this sample, this clone turned up a few times. V gene TRBV5-1 combines with J gene TRBJ2-1; 10 nucleotides align to TRBD2. This CDR3 comprises 14 residues. Losses at the gene ends were 6 bases for V and 4 bases for J; bases not matched to a gene: 4. Looked up from germline, CDR1 is SGHRS and CDR2 is YFSETQ. CDR3 in DNA: TGCGCCAGCACACATAGCGGGGGGTACAATGAGCAGTTCTTC. Translating gives CASTHSGGYNEQFF. Variable domain in full (rest from reference TRBV5-1 and TRBJ2-1): KAGVTQTPRYLIKTRGQQVTLSCSPISGHRSVSWYQQTPGQGLQFLFEYFSETQRNKGNFPGRFSGRQFSNSRSEMNVSTLELGDSALYLCASTHSGGYNEQFFGPGTRLTVL.

The J gene is TRBJ2-3, the V gene TRBV6-5, with TRBD2 as a possible D gene (6 bases). Trimming removed 7 bases from V and 1 base from J, with 15 bases in between. This CDR3 is 15 amino acids long. CDR1 and CDR2 from the germline V gene are MNHEY and SVGAGI. CDR3 in DNA: TGTGCCAGCAATCCCCGCGGGGCTCGCACAGATACGCAGTATTTT. It encodes CASNPRGARTDTQYF.

The chain carries TRBV5-1 and TRBJ2-2, with TRBD1 as a possible D gene (6 bases). Germline loops: CDR1 SGHRS, CDR2 YFSETQ. The CDR3 covers 15 residues. The V and J ends lost 4 bases and 0 bases respectively, with 10 bases between them. CDR3 in DNA: TGCGCCAGCAGCCACGGACAGCCGAACACCGGGGAGCTGTTTTTT. Translating it yields CASSHGQPNTGELFF.

This clone was observed a handful of times. CDR3 residues: CASSHRGDEQYF. As DNA, the CDR3 is TGTGCCAGCAGCCACAGGGGAGACGAGCAGTACTTC. The chain has TRBV7-3 and TRBJ2-7, with 7 bases identical to TRBD1. This CDR3 region has 12 residues. The V and J ends lost 5 bases and 5 bases, in that order; junction bases with no gene match: 3. Germline V CDR1 and CDR2: SGHTA, FQGTGA.

This clone was seen only once. The rearrangement uses TRBV15 and TRBJ2-2, with 7 bases aligning to TRBD2. CDR1 is LNHNV, CDR2 YYDKDF, per germline (reference sequence). The CDR3 has 15 amino acids. The V segment lost 2 bases and the J segment 0 bases; nucleotides outside the gene matches: 0. CDR3 nucleotides: TGTGCCACCAGCAGACTAGCGGCGAACACCGGGGAGCTGTTTTTT. Its translation: CATSRLAANTGELFF.